This is a list of T cell receptor beta chains from one sample in a study of T cell responses to AZD1222 COVID-19 vaccine. TCRdb's copy holds only in-frame clones and misses some; the assay was immunoSEQ multiplex PCR. The repertoire has about 160,000 clones, 90% to 95% of them found once; the top ten carry around 4.4%. The sequencing here drew on peripheral blood, taken on day 0 of MenACWY control vaccination. The receptors were sampled from an adult in good health. Each CDR3 is given with its conserved first and last residue. Fields, in order: clone size, V gene, D gene, J gene, CDR3 DNA, CDR3 protein. D genes are given only for firm matches. The size field is filled for only some rows; it gives once, few, many or a size class.

-	TRBV5-6	TRBD1	TRBJ2-4	TGTGCCAGCAGCTCGACAGGGACAGGGTTGACCAAAAACATTCAGTACTTC	CASSSTGTGLTKNIQYF
-	TRBV27	-	TRBJ2-3	TGTGCCAGCAGTCCCAAGGTGAGGCGCGAATCCACAGATACGCAGTATTTT	CASSPKVRRESTDTQYF
-	TRBV28	TRBD1	TRBJ1-5	TGTGCCAGCAGTTCGACAGGGAGCAATCAGCCCCAGCATTTT	CASSSTGSNQPQHF
-	TRBV6-6	TRBD2	TRBJ2-7	TGTGCCAGCAGACCCATTGGGGGGGTTTGGGGAGAGCAGTACTTC	CASRPIGGVWGEQYF
-	TRBV10-3	-	TRBJ1-2	TGTGCCATCAGTGAGGGCCCGAACTATGGCTACACCTTC	CAISEGPNYGYTF
-	TRBV30	TRBD1	TRBJ1-5	TGTGCCTGGGGGCCAGGGGGAAATCAGCCCCAGCATTTT	CAWGPGGNQPQHF
-	TRBV7-3	-	TRBJ2-6	TGTGCCAGCAGCCCAGAGGGGGGCTCTGGGGCCAACGTCCTGACTTTC	CASSPEGGSGANVLTF
once	TRBV5-1	TRBD1	TRBJ2-6	TGCGCCAGCAGCTTGTCCCCAGGGGGCGCTGGGGCCAACGTCCTGACTTTC	CASSLSPGGAGANVLTF
few	TRBV6-5	-	TRBJ1-3	TGTGCCACCTGGTGGAACACCATATATTTT	CATWWNTIYF
few	TRBV9	-	TRBJ1-4	TGTGCCAGCAGCGCCTCAGGCAATGAAAAACTGTTTTTT	CASSASGNEKLFF
-	TRBV6-5	-	TRBJ2-3	TGTGCCAGCTGGGTAGTTCGAGGCACAGATACGCAGTATTTT	CASWVVRGTDTQYF
-	TRBV5-1	-	TRBJ1-4	TGCGCCAGCAGCTTTGGGGGGGCAGTAACTAATGAAAAACTGTTTTTT	CASSFGGAVTNEKLFF
-	TRBV7-9	-	TRBJ1-4	TGTGCCAGCAGCTTAGTTGTCGGAGAAAAACTGTTTTTT	CASSLVVGEKLFF
-	TRBV4-2	-	TRBJ1-2	TGTGCCAGCAGCCAAGAAAGGGGCGCGGTTGGCTACACCTTC	CASSQERGAVGYTF
-	TRBV19	TRBD1	TRBJ1-2	TGTGCCAGTAGTTTCGACAGGGAGAACTATGGCTACACCTTC	CASSFDRENYGYTF
-	TRBV30	TRBD1	TRBJ2-7	TGTGCCTGGAGGACGACAGGGGGCCAGTACGAGCAGTACTTC	CAWRTTGGQYEQYF
-	TRBV11-1	-	TRBJ2-1	TGTGCCAGCAGCCTCAGCGGAAATCACTACAATGAGCAGTTCTTC	CASSLSGNHYNEQFF
-	TRBV6-5	-	TRBJ2-3	TGTGCCAGCAATACTCGCAGGGGGGGAGATACGCAGTATTTT	CASNTRRGGDTQYF
-	TRBV3-1/TRBV3-2	TRBD1	TRBJ1-5	TGTGCCAGCAGCCAAGGTACAGGGGGCAGACAGCCCCAGCATTTT	CASSQGTGGRQPQHF
-	TRBV14	TRBD2	TRBJ2-1	TGTGCCAGCAGCCAAACCGGGACTAGCGGGAGTGTCTACAATGAGCAGTTCTTC	CASSQTGTSGSVYNEQFF
-	TRBV21-1	-	TRBJ2-7	TGTGCCAGCAGCAAAGGGGGTAGGACCACCGGGGAGCAGTACTTC	CASSKGGRTTGEQYF
-	TRBV7-6	TRBD1	TRBJ1-1	TGTGCCAGCAGCCCTCAGGGGGGGTCCATGAACACTGAAGCTTTCTTT	CASSPQGGSMNTEAFF
-	TRBV29-1	-	TRBJ2-2	TGCAGCGTTGAGCTGCACTCGAACACCGGGGAGCTGTTTTTT	CSVELHSNTGELFF
-	TRBV30	-	TRBJ2-3	TGTGCCTCCCAATGGGGAGGAAGTGGGTGGGATACGCAGTATTTT	CASQWGGSGWDTQYF
-	TRBV4-3	-	TRBJ2-5	TGCGCCAGCAGCCACGTAGACGGTCAAGAGACCCAGTACTTC	CASSHVDGQETQYF
-	TRBV9	-	TRBJ1-2	TGTGCCAGCAGCGTAGATCCGTTCGGGGGCTACACCTTC	CASSVDPFGGYTF
-	TRBV9	-	TRBJ2-1	TGTGCCAGCAGCCCCGGGGGACTCCTCTACAATGAGCAGTTCTTC	CASSPGGLLYNEQFF
-	TRBV27	TRBD1	TRBJ2-1	TGTGCCAGCAGTCCCGGGACAGGGGGCAATGAGCAGTTCTTC	CASSPGTGGNEQFF
-	TRBV28	TRBD1	TRBJ1-2	TGTGCCAGCAGTTCCGGGACAGCGAACTATGGCTACACCTTC	CASSSGTANYGYTF
-	TRBV9	-	TRBJ1-5	TGTGCCAGCAGCGCTCAGGGTGGCAATCAGCCCCAGCATTTT	CASSAQGGNQPQHF
-	TRBV9	-	TRBJ2-1	TGTGCCAGCAGCGTCCAGGGTAACAATGAGCAGTTCTTC	CASSVQGNNEQFF
once	TRBV2	TRBD1	TRBJ1-5	TGTGCCAGCAGGGGGGACAGTAGCAATCAGCCCCAGCATTTT	CASRGDSSNQPQHF